This TCR beta chain was recorded in a study of shared clonotypes between healthy human individuals. Study conclusions and caveats: Relative to their counterparts shared across all four donors, non-shared clonotypes exhibited diminished generation probabilities.

Cells designated naive CD8 were CD45RO-negative and were positively selected for CCR7, with terminally differentiated effector memory CD45RA+ cells excluded. Study donors comprised healthy, HIV-negative adults devoid of recent acute infection or vaccination. Trimming pared 3 bases from V and 0 bases from J, leaving 21 bases between. The V gene's germline CDR1 is SEHNR and CDR2 FQNEAQ (reference sequence). This CDR3 contains 19 residues. A note on this clone: What it binds is not known.

Repertoires were generated with immunoSEQ multiplex PCR, while TCRdb's copy carries only in-frame clones and drops some. The sample comprises about 2.2 million clones, 90% to 95% of which are singletons, and more than 1.5% rests with the top ten. The gene calls are TRBV7-9 and TRBJ2-4, with D unclear. The sample consisted of naive CD8+ T cells from PBMCs. The receptor comes from a man aged 18 to 29 in good health. Some clones in this sample may be carry-over from other donors' samples. As DNA, the CDR3 is TGTGCCAGCAGCTTGATTCGTGGCGTCGCCCACTTAGCCAAAAACATTCAGTACTTC. It specifies CASSLIRGVAHLAKNIQYF.